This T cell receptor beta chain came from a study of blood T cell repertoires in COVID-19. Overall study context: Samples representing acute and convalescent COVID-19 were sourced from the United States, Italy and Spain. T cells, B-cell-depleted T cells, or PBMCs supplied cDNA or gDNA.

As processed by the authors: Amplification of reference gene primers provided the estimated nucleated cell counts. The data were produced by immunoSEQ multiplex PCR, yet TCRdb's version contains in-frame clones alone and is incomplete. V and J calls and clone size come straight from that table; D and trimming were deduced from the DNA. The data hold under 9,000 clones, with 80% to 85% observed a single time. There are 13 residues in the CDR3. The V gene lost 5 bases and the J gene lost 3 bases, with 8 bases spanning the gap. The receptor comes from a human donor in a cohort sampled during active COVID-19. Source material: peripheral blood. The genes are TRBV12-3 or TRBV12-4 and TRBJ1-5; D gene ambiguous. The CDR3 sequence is CASSRHLNQPQHF. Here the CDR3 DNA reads TGTGCCAGCAGTAGACATCTCAATCAGCCCCAGCATTTT.